This entry concerns a single T cell receptor (beta chain). The CDR3 has 18 amino acids. Looked up from germline, CDR1 is SGHDT and CDR2 is YYEEEE. Trimming took off 0 bases at V and 0 bases at J, with 13 bases between the two ends. Produced via immunoSEQ multiplex PCR; TCRdb's table is partial and in-frame only. Of about 120,000 clones listed, just over 70% are singletons. These data come from a study of blood T cell repertoires in COVID-19. Whole-study context: The cDNA or gDNA used as material had been derived from T cells, B-cell-depleted T cells, or PBMCs.

The clonotype comes from a human donor with acute or convalescent COVID-19. The donor label of this sample is uncertain. Sequencing used peripheral blood. This chain joins TRBV5-6 and TRBJ1-6; D is unclear. The CDR3 nucleotides read TGTGCCAGCAGCTTGGTTAATCTCGGGAGCTCCTATAATTCACCCCTCCACTTT. Translating gives CASSLVNLGSSYNSPLHF.